The T cell receptor (beta chain) under discussion was sequenced for a study of blood T cell repertoires in COVID-19. Study-level background: T cells, B-cell-depleted T cells, or PBMCs supplied cDNA or gDNA.

The participants were between roughly 18 and 89 years old and came from 24 US areas. The CDR3 runs 16 residues. Germline values: CDR1 MNHEY, CDR2 SMNVEV (reference sequence). Trimming removed 6 bases from V and 1 base from J; junction bases left unmatched: 12. Measured with immunoSEQ multiplex PCR; TCRdb has only the in-frame clones, and not every one. The sample shows some 340,000 clones, 80% to 85% of them seen only once. The sequencing sample was made of PBMCs or T cells enriched from blood (not recorded which). The chain employs TRBV27 and TRBJ2-7; 7 nucleotides match TRBD1. The sequence was obtained from a woman in her forties or fifties who had recovered from COVID-19. CDR3 residues: CASRMFGQVESYEQYF. The CDR3 DNA reads as TGTGCCAGCAGGATGTTCGGACAGGTCGAATCCTACGAGCAGTACTTC.